Each of the 8 T cell receptor beta chains below was sequenced from the same sample in a study of tumor and adjacent non-tumor tissue in lung cancer. The library came from three nested PCR rounds adapted from ARM-PCR protocols. TCRdb re-derived calls from the multiplex PCR reads in MiXCR, one entry per CDR3 protein. This sample has approximately 68,000 distinct CDR3 sequences; about 77% occur once, and the top ten carry 35% to 55%. The template was RNA from unsorted bulk tissue. Distant lung tissue was collected more than 3 cm away from the tumor edge. The sample consisted of distant non-tumor lung tissue. These receptors were obtained from a man aged 55 to 69 with non-small cell lung cancer.

This chain links TRBV7-8 with TRBJ2-7; D not resolved. This CDR3 has 16 amino acids. The germline CDR1 and CDR2 sequences are SGHVS and FQNEAQ. V was clipped by 1 base and J by 8 bases, with 21 bases between them. The CDR3 protein is CASSLDGLGGSHKQYF. The CDR3 region has the DNA TGTGCCAGCAGCTTAGATGGGCTCGGCGGCTCCCACAAGCAGTACTTC.

In the case of this clonotype: At one end, the junction sequence differs from germline, possibly due to a read error. V usage is TRBV14 and J usage is TRBJ2-1, with a tentative D call TRBD2 (5 bases). Germline assignment: CDR1 SGHDN and CDR2 FVKESK. CDR3 length equals 16 residues. CDR3 sequence reads: CASSQESLEGSYEQFF. In nucleotides, the CDR3 is TGTGCCAGCAGCCAAGAATCCTTAGAGGGATCGTATGAGCAATTCTTC.

Comment on this clonotype: The conserved closing phenylalanine or tryptophan is absent in this CDR3, likely reflecting a read error. The chain joins TRBV6-2 or TRBV6-3 to TRBJ1-5; D remains unclear. Germline-derived CDR1 and CDR2 are MNHEY and SVGEGT. This CDR3 comprises 15 residues. The CDR3: CASSYDRLANQPQHS. DNA for the CDR3: TGTGCCAGCAGTTATGATAGGCTCGCCAATCAGCCACAGCATTCT.

With regard to this clonotype: The germline gene is not matched at one end of the junction; a read error may be the cause. This chain joins TRBV6-2 or TRBV6-3 and TRBJ2-7, with 8 bases matching TRBD2. The V gene's germline CDR1 is MNHEY and CDR2 SVGEGT. CDR3 length equals 18 residues. DNA of the CDR3: TGTGCCAGCAGTTACAGAAGAGTCGGACTAGCAGACGCCTACGAGCAATACTTC. Its translation is CASSYRRVGLADAYEQYF.

Remarks on this clonotype: No conserved phenylalanine or tryptophan ends this CDR3, so it is likely a read error. The chain employs TRBV10-3 and TRBJ2-6; 16 bases align to TRBD2. This CDR3 contains 20 residues. Germline values: CDR1 ENHRY, CDR2 SYGVKD. This CDR3 reads CPISEHGTSGRDSGANVLTS. CDR3 coding DNA: TGTCCCATCAGTGAACATGGGACTAGCGGGAGGGACTCTGGGGCCAACGTCCTGACTTCA.

A word on this clonotype: This may arise from a read error, as a much more abundant clone is one base away. The V call is TRBV10-1, the J call TRBJ2-7; 9 nucleotides match TRBD1. Germline assignment: CDR1 WNHNN and CDR2 SYGVQD (reference sequence). The CDR3 covers 13 residues. DNA for the CDR3: TGTGTCTCCCGGGACAGGGACTCCTACGAGCAGTACTTC. As protein: CVSRDRDSYEQYF.

Details on this clonotype: Here the CDR3 omits its conserved ending phenylalanine or tryptophan, so a read error is the likely source. It is unclear where the CDR3 begins or ends on the DNA, so no DNA is shown, and the CDR3 is as TCRdb lists it. The chain employs TRBV29-1 and TRBJ2-7; the table gives TRBD1 as D, unverified against the DNA. Germline lookup yields CDR1 SQVTM and CDR2 ANQGSEA. The CDR3 extends over 15 residues, inclusive of both ends. CDR3 region: CSATRGGQGSHEHYI.

This clonotype came up a few times. J is TRBJ1-1 and V is TRBV13, with D possibly TRBD1 on 6 matching bases. V was clipped by 3 bases and J by 0 bases, with 8 bases between them. In germline, CDR1 is PRHDT, CDR2 FYEKMQ (reference sequence). The CDR3 is 14 amino acids. The CDR3 bases are TGTGCCAGCAGCTTGGGACACTTGAACACTGAAGCTTTCTTT. Translating gives CASSLGHLNTEAFF.